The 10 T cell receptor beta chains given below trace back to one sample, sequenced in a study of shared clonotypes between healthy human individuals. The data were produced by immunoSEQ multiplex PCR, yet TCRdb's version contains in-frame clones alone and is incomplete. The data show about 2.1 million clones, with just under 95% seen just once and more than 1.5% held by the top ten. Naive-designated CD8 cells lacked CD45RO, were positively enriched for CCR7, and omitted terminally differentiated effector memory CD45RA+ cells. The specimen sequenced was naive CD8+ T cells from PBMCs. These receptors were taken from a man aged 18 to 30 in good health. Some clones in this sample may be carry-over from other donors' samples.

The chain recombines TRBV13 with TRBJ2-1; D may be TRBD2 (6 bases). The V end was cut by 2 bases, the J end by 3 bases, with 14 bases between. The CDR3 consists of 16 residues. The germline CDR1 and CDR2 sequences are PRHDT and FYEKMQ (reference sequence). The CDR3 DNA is TGTGCCAGCAGCTTAAGGGTGGGAGGAGTCTACAATGAGCAGTTCTTC. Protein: CASSLRVGGVYNEQFF.

CDR3 nucleotides: TGTGCCAGCACCCTCGGCGGGGGCGATGGCTACACCTTC. Translating gives CASTLGGGDGYTF. This rearrangement joins TRBV13 to TRBJ1-2, with a possible D match to TRBD1 (6 bases). Germline assignment: CDR1 PRHDT and CDR2 FYEKMQ (reference sequence). The CDR3 covers 13 residues. V lost 7 bases to trimming and J lost 6 bases, with 15 bases between them.

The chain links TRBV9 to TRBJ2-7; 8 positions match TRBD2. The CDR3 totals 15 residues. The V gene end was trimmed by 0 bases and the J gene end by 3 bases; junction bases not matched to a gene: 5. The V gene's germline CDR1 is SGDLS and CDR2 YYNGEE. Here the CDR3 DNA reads TGTGCCAGCAGCGTAGCCGAAGCGGGAGTCTACGAGCAGTACTTC. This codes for CASSVAEAGVYEQYF.

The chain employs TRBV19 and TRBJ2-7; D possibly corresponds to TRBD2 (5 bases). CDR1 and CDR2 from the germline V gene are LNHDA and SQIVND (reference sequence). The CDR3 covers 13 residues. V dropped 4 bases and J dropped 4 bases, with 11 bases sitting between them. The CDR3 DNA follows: TGTGCCAGTAGTAGCGGACTTCCATACGAGCAGTACTTC. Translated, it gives CASSSGLPYEQYF.

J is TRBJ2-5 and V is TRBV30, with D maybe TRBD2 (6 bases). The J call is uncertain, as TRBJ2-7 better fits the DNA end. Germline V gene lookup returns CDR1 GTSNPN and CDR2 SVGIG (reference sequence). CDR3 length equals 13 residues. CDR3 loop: CASWEVNFNEQYF. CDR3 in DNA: TGTGCCTCGTGGGAGGTCAACTTTAACGAGCAGTACTTC.

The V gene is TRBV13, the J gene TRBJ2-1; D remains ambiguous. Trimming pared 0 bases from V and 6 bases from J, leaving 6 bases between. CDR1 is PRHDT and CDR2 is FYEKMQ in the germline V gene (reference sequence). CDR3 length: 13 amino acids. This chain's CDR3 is CASSLGRANEQFF. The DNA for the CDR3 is TGTGCCAGCAGCTTAGGTAGGGCCAATGAGCAGTTCTTC.

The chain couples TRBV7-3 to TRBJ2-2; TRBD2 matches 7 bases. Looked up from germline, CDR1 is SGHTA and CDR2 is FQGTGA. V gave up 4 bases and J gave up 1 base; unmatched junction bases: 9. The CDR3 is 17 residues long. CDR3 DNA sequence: TGTGCCAGCAGCTCCTGGGGCGGGAGCAGGAACACCGGGGAGCTGTTTTTT. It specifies CASSSWGGSRNTGELFF.

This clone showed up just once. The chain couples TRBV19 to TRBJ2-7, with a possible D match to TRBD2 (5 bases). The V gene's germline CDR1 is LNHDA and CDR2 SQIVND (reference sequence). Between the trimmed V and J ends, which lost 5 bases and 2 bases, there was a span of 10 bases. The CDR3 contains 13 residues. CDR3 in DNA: TGTGCCAGTAGTTATCAGGAGGCCTACGAGCAGTACTTC. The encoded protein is CASSYQEAYEQYF.

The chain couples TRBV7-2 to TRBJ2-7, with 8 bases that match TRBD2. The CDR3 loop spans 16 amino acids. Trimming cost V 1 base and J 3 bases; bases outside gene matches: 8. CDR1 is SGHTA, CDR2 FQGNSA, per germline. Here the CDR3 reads CASSLGASGSFYEQYF. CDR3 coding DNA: TGTGCCAGCAGCTTAGGGGCTAGCGGGTCTTTCTACGAGCAGTACTTC.

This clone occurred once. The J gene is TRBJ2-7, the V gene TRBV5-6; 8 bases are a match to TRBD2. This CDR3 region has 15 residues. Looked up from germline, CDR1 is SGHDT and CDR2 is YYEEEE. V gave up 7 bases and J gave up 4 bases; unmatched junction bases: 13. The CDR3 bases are TGTGCCAGCTTCCCCGGGGGGGGAGTTGAGTACGAGCAGTACTTC. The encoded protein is CASFPGGGVEYEQYF. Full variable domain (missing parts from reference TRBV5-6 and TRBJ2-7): DAGVTQSPTHLIKTRGQQVTLRCSPKSGHDTVSWYQQALGQGPQFIFQYYEEEERQRGNFPDRFSGHQFPNYSSELNVNALLLGDSALYLCASFPGGGVEYEQYFGPGTRLTVT.